Below, 22 T cell receptor beta chains from the same sample are listed, as sequenced in a study of T-cell reconstitution after alpha-beta-depleted transplantation in children. Preparation of the TCRbeta library involved a method that used unique molecular identifiers. TCRdb analysed the PCR reads with MiXCR anew, one entry per CDR3 protein. This table holds 640,000 or so distinct CDR3 sequences, roughly 15% found once. The input for sequencing was PBMCs from the stem cell graft donor, taken from the stem cell graft. Receptor source: a human donor who donated a stem cell graft to a child with acute myeloid leukemia.

This clonotype was recorded a few times. The J gene is TRBJ1-3, the V gene TRBV5-5, with D hard to call. V lost 1 base, J lost 8 bases, and 16 bases lay in between. This CDR3 is 15 amino acids long. Germline values: CDR1 SGHKS, CDR2 YYEKEE (reference sequence). As DNA, the CDR3 is TGTGCCAGCAGCTTGAAAGGCGTTCTTCCGGACACCATATATTTT. It yields the protein CASSLKGVLPDTIYF.

A few counts support this clonotype. The rearrangement joins TRBV28 to TRBJ1-5, with D unclear. Trimming removed 8 bases at V and 0 bases at J, with 5 bases between. This CDR3 has 12 amino acids. In germline, CDR1 is MDHEN, CDR2 SYDVKM. The CDR3 protein is CASVNSNQPQHF. The CDR3 region has the DNA TGTGCCAGCGTGAATAGCAATCAGCCCCAGCATTTT.

In this sample, this clonotype turned up many times. This chain joins TRBV20-1 and TRBJ2-5; unclear D gene. The V and J ends lost 4 bases and 4 bases respectively, with 10 bases between them. The CDR3 is 12 amino acids. The germline CDR1 and CDR2 sequences are DFQATT and SNEGSKA (reference sequence). The CDR3 DNA sequence: TGCAGTGCTACTAACAGATTAGAGACCCAGTACTTC. It encodes CSATNRLETQYF.

This clonotype was counted between two and nine times. The V call is TRBV5-1, the J call TRBJ1-1; D unclear. Germline CDR1 reads SGHRS; CDR2 reads YFSETQ. The CDR3 is made up of 14 amino acids. V lost 7 bases and J 1 base, leaving 14 bases between the germline ends. The CDR3 is CASSDGPTNTEAFF. CDR3 sequence (DNA): TGCGCCAGCTCAGACGGACCGACGAACACTGAAGCTTTCTTT.

The V gene is TRBV6-1, the J gene TRBJ2-5; weak D call: TRBD1 (5 bases). Looked up from germline, CDR1 is MNHNS and CDR2 is SASEGT. The V end lost 3 bases, the J end lost 5 bases, and 19 bases lay between the germline ends. The CDR3 covers 16 residues. CDR3 sequence (DNA): TGTGCCAGCAGTGAGAAGACAGTTTTCCCCGTGGAGACCCAGTACTTC. This translates into CASSEKTVFPVETQYF.

This clonotype was counted only a few times. The rearrangement uses TRBV25-1 and TRBJ1-4; a possible D gene is TRBD1 (6 bases). The CDR3 runs 14 residues. Trimming left V 6 bases short and J 4 bases short, with 12 bases between. Germline CDR1 reads MGHDK; CDR2 reads SYGVNS. The CDR3 loop is CASSHRAVNEKLFF. The DNA of the CDR3 is TGTGCCAGCAGCCACAGGGCGGTTAATGAAAAACTGTTTTTT.

This clonotype was seen at least ten times. The chain joins TRBV20-1 to TRBJ1-1, with D possibly TRBD1 on 5 matching bases. CDR3 length: 12 amino acids. Germline loops: CDR1 DFQATT, CDR2 SNEGSKA (reference sequence). Trimming pared 6 bases from V and 7 bases from J, leaving 15 bases between. For the CDR3, the DNA is TGCAGTGCGCCCGGAGGGGCCCTTGAAGCTTTCTTT. Its translation: CSAPGGALEAFF.

In DNA form, the CDR3 reads TGCAGTGCTAGACCACCCCATGGAAATGGTCTAACAGATACGCAGTATTTT. Protein product: CSARPPHGNGLTDTQYF. The genes are TRBV20-1 and TRBJ2-3, with no clear D. The germline V and J ends were trimmed by 2 bases and 3 bases, with 21 bases remaining between them. Germline CDR1 is DFQATT and CDR2 is SNEGSKA (reference sequence). This CDR3 comprises 17 residues.

This clonotype was recorded many times. The chain employs TRBV5-5 and TRBJ2-3; no reliable D call. Trimming removed 0 bases at V and 2 bases at J, with 13 bases between. The length of the CDR3 is 16 residues. The V gene's germline CDR1 is SGHKS and CDR2 YYEKEE (reference sequence). CDR3 DNA sequence: TGTGCCAGCAGCTTGGAGCCCAGGATTCTCACAGATACGCAGTATTTT. Protein: CASSLEPRILTDTQYF.

This clonotype was detected many times. This chain uses TRBV5-5 with TRBJ1-6, with 7 bases lining up with TRBD1. There are 13 residues in the CDR3. Looked up from germline, CDR1 is SGHKS and CDR2 is YYEKEE (reference sequence). Germline trimming cut 4 bases from V and 5 bases from J; bases unmatched to any gene: 0. The CDR3 region is CASSTGDNSPLHF. The CDR3 DNA is TGTGCCAGCAGCACAGGGGATAATTCACCCCTCCACTTT.

The CDR3 region has the DNA TGTGCCACCAGTGATCGAACTGGACTAGCGGGGCAAGAGACCCAGTACTTC. Amino acid sequence: CATSDRTGLAGQETQYF. The gene calls are TRBV24-1 and TRBJ2-5, with 12 bases that match TRBD2. The V gene end was trimmed by 3 bases and the J gene end by 2 bases; junction bases not matched to a gene: 6. The CDR3 is 17 residues long. Per the germline V gene, CDR1 is KGHDR and CDR2 is SFDVKD.

This clonotype was seen repeatedly, ten times or more. The V and J genes are TRBV20-1 and TRBJ1-5, with 9 positions matching TRBD1. V trimming: 3 bases; J trimming: 1 base; junction bases outside the gene matches: 4. CDR3 length: 15 amino acids. The germline gives CDR1 DFQATT, CDR2 SNEGSKA (reference sequence). The CDR3 DNA reads as TGCAGTGCTAGGGGGACAGGGAAAAGCAATCAGCCCCAGCATTTT. This sequence encodes CSARGTGKSNQPQHF.

The chain carries TRBV30 and TRBJ1-1; a weak D match, TRBD1 (5 bases). CDR1 is GTSNPN, CDR2 SVGIG, per germline (reference sequence). Trimming took 0 bases from V and 1 from J, leaving 6 bases between them. The length of the CDR3 is 13 residues. The CDR3 spells CAWSVGQNTEAFF. The CDR3 nucleotides are TGTGCCTGGAGTGTTGGACAGAACACTGAAGCTTTCTTT.

Points on this clonotype: An end of the junction differs from the germline gene, which may be a read error. The chain couples TRBV30 to TRBJ2-6; D remains ambiguous. This CDR3 is built from 15 residues. Germline loops: CDR1 GTSNPN, CDR2 SVGIG (reference sequence). CDR3 residues: CPWNLPLAGANVLTF. DNA of the CDR3: TGTCCCTGGAACCTCCCCTTGGCCGGGGCCAACGTCCTGACTTTC.

The V and J genes are TRBV6-2 or TRBV6-3 and TRBJ2-7; the D gene could be TRBD1 or TRBD2 (5 bases each). CDR1 and CDR2 from the germline V gene are MNHEY and SVGEGT. This CDR3 has 14 amino acids. V was shortened by 6 bases and J by 5 bases, with 17 bases between the two germline ends. CDR3: CASRDPGTHHEQYF. CDR3 nucleotide sequence: TGTGCCAGCAGAGATCCCGGGACGCACCACGAGCAGTACTTC.

The chain is built from TRBV15 and TRBJ1-2; 8 bases map to TRBD1. Germline loops: CDR1 LNHNV, CDR2 YYDKDF (reference sequence). V lost 5 bases, J lost 4 bases, and 9 bases stayed unmatched. The CDR3 sequence is 15 residues long. CDR3 coding DNA: TGTGCCACCAGCCTAGGGACAGGAACCTTCTATGGCTACACCTTC. This gives the protein CATSLGTGTFYGYTF.

The chain joins TRBV7-9 to TRBJ2-3; tentative D call: TRBD2 (5 bases). The germline CDR1 and CDR2 sequences are SEHNR and FQNEAQ (reference sequence). The V end lost 3 bases, the J end lost 1 base, and 11 bases lay between the germline ends. This CDR3 has 15 residues. CDR3 in amino acids: CASSFTEVGTDTQYF. CDR3 bases: TGTGCCAGCAGCTTTACGGAGGTTGGCACAGATACGCAGTATTTT.

CDR3 sequence reads: CSVVAGGGNTQYF. CDR3 nucleotide sequence: TGCAGCGTTGTAGCGGGGGGTGGAAATACGCAGTATTTT. The V gene is TRBV29-1, the J gene TRBJ2-3, with 10 bases fitting TRBD2. This CDR3 has 13 amino acids. Trimming took 4 bases from V and 7 from J; bases not matched to a gene: 5. CDR1 is SQVTM, CDR2 ANQGSEA, per germline.

The gene calls are TRBV5-1 and TRBJ2-3, with TRBD1 matching over 8 bases. The J segment lost 4 bases and the V segment lost 0 bases, leaving 7 bases of the junction unmatched. The germline gives CDR1 SGHRS, CDR2 YFSETQ. The CDR3 consists of 16 residues. DNA of the CDR3: TGCGCCAGCAGCTTGGAAGGCAGGGGGCGCCCAGATACGCAGTATTTT. It codes for CASSLEGRGRPDTQYF.

This clonotype has at least ten counts. The V call is TRBV10-3, the J call TRBJ2-3; D possibly corresponds to TRBD2 (6 bases). This CDR3 contains 13 residues. The V and J ends lost 4 bases and 4 bases respectively, with 9 bases between them. CDR1 is ENHRY and CDR2 is SYGVKD in the germline V gene. The CDR3 region has the DNA TGTGCCATCAGTGGGGGGGAATCAGATACGCAGTATTTT. Its translation: CAISGGESDTQYF.

V and J are TRBV20-1 and TRBJ2-1; D tentatively fits TRBD1 or TRBD2 (7 bases each). Germline V gene lookup returns CDR1 DFQATT and CDR2 SNEGSKA (reference sequence). Trimming removed 3 bases at V and 3 bases at J, with 21 bases between. The CDR3 spans 17 residues. CDR3 region: CSASPLRGDRIYNEQFF. The CDR3 nucleotides read TGCAGTGCTAGTCCCTTACGGGGGGACAGAATCTACAATGAGCAGTTCTTC.

This clonotype was recorded many times. The chain employs TRBV29-1 and TRBJ2-7; TRBD2 matches 9 bases. J was trimmed by 0 bases and V by 3 bases; bases with no gene match: 3. The CDR3 extends over 14 amino acids. Germline V gene data show CDR1 as SQVTM and CDR2 as ANQGSEA. The CDR3 sequence: CSVDTSGSSYEQYF. In DNA, the CDR3 is TGCAGCGTTGACACTAGCGGGTCCTCCTACGAGCAGTACTTC.